This passage covers 27 T cell receptor beta chains from one sample sequenced in a study of blood T cell repertoires in COVID-19. The repertoire was sequenced with immunoSEQ multiplex PCR; TCRdb's copy has only in-frame clones and lacks some. Of roughly 200,000 clones in the sample, around 81% were seen once. Sequences were obtained from peripheral blood. The receptor set was obtained from a man aged 45 to 65 with active or convalescent COVID-19.

The chain has TRBV7-3 and TRBJ2-1; 11 nucleotides align to TRBD2. The ends lost 3 bases at V and 8 bases at J; junction bases unmatched: 9. CDR3 length equals 16 residues. Germline CDR1 reads SGHTA; CDR2 reads FQGTGA. CDR3 residues: CASSLVSTSGDYEQFF. DNA for the CDR3: TGTGCCAGCAGCTTGGTTTCGACTAGCGGGGATTATGAGCAGTTCTTC.

The chain couples TRBV28 to TRBJ1-1; maybe TRBD1 (5 bases). The CDR3 runs to 11 residues. The V gene's germline CDR1 is MDHEN and CDR2 SYDVKM. V shed 7 bases and J shed 4 bases, with 7 bases lying between them. CDR3 nucleotide sequence: TGTGCCAGCAATACAGGCACTGAAGCTTTCTTT. This codes for CASNTGTEAFF.

This sequence joins TRBV2 and TRBJ1-2, with 7 bases identical to TRBD1. The CDR3 consists of 12 residues. Looked up from germline, CDR1 is SNHLY and CDR2 is FYNNEI. V lost 5 bases to trimming and J lost 7 bases; unmatched junction nucleotides: 4. Here the CDR3 reads CASSLTGVGYTF. The DNA of the CDR3 is TGTGCCAGCAGTTTAACAGGGGTTGGCTACACCTTC.

The CDR3 nucleotides read TGTGCCAGCAGTTTATCCCTGAGCTCCTACGAGCAGTACTTC. Its protein product is CASSLSLSSYEQYF. The rearrangement uses TRBV27 and TRBJ2-7; D unclear. The CDR3 length is 14 residues. Trimming removed 0 bases at V and 0 bases at J, with 6 bases between. CDR1 MNHEY and CDR2 SMNVEV come from the germline V gene (reference sequence).

The V and J genes are TRBV4-1 and TRBJ2-5; 8 nucleotides match TRBD1. The CDR3 covers 16 residues. Trimming at V came to 0 bases and at J to 7 bases, leaving 10 bases not matched to a gene. Germline lookup yields CDR1 MGHRA and CDR2 YSYEKL. The CDR3 region has the DNA TGCGCCAGCAGCCAAGAAACTCGGACAGGGCATGGGACCCAGTACTTC. Residues: CASSQETRTGHGTQYF.

The chain carries TRBV5-6 and TRBJ1-6, with 9 bases identical to TRBD1. CDR1 and CDR2 (germline): SGHDT, YYEEEE. This CDR3 is built from 14 residues. V dropped 4 bases and J dropped 7; count of bases not matched to a gene: 3. In DNA, the CDR3 is TGTGCCAGCAGCAACGGGACAGGGAATTCACCCCTCCACTTT. This sequence encodes CASSNGTGNSPLHF.

This sequence joins TRBV28 and TRBJ1-1; TRBD1 agrees at 9 bases. This CDR3 contains 14 residues. Trimming at V came to 4 bases and at J to 5 bases, leaving 5 bases not matched to a gene. Germline V gives CDR1 MDHEN, CDR2 SYDVKM. Written as DNA, the CDR3 is TGTGCCAGCAGTTCCGGGACAGGGAGGACTGAAGCTTTCTTT. It encodes CASSSGTGRTEAFF.

The J gene is TRBJ1-3, the V gene TRBV5-5; no clear D. This CDR3 spans 15 amino acids. Trimming left V 0 bases short and J 0 bases short, with 7 bases between. In germline, CDR1 is SGHKS, CDR2 YYEKEE (reference sequence). The CDR3 DNA sequence: TGTGCCAGCAGCTTGGATACAGTCTCTGGAAACACCATATATTTT. Its protein product is CASSLDTVSGNTIYF.

The chain carries TRBV7-8 and TRBJ1-1, with D uncertain. Germline V gene lookup returns CDR1 SGHVS and CDR2 FQNEAQ. The ends were cut back, 3 bases at V and 1 base at J, with 9 bases in the middle. This CDR3 spans 14 amino acids. The CDR3 here is CASSLGRGNTEAFF. CDR3 sequence (DNA): TGTGCCAGCAGCTTGGGTCGGGGGAACACTGAAGCTTTCTTT.

The V and J genes are TRBV6-2 or TRBV6-3 and TRBJ2-1; D unresolved. Germline V gene sequence: CDR1 MNHEY, CDR2 SVGEGT. V was trimmed by 0 bases and J by 8 bases, leaving 17 bases between them. CDR3 length: 16 residues. CDR3 residues: CASSYSFPAVSDEQFF. The CDR3 bases are TGTGCCAGCAGTTACTCTTTTCCCGCCGTATCGGATGAGCAGTTCTTC.

This chain connects TRBV19 to TRBJ1-1; D remains unclear. Germline V gene data show CDR1 as LNHDA and CDR2 as SQIVND (reference sequence). This CDR3 spans 14 amino acids. V lost 2 bases and J lost 6, with 13 bases in between. CDR3 residues: CASSIPPPRAEAFF. The CDR3 DNA is TGTGCCAGTAGTATACCCCCGCCGCGGGCTGAAGCTTTCTTT.

This clone was recorded once. The chain employs TRBV5-1 and TRBJ1-1; 10 nucleotides match TRBD1. V was clipped by 4 bases and J by 0 bases; unmatched bases: 6. This CDR3 is 16 amino acids long. Looked up from germline, CDR1 is SGHRS and CDR2 is YFSETQ. This CDR3 reads CASSAGTGVMNTEAFF. In DNA form, the CDR3 reads TGCGCCAGCAGCGCGGGGACAGGGGTAATGAACACTGAAGCTTTCTTT.

The V call is TRBV3-1 (or the pseudogene TRBV3-2), the J call TRBJ2-7, with 7 bases identical to TRBD2. Germline-derived CDR1 and CDR2 are LGHDT and YNNKEL (reference sequence). Trimming cost V 4 bases and J 5 bases; bases outside gene matches: 11. The CDR3 has 15 residues. CDR3 nucleotide sequence: TGTGCCAGCAGCCCCGCCGGGACTACAGGCCACGAGCAGTACTTC. Amino acid sequence: CASSPAGTTGHEQYF.

This clone was detected once. The V and J genes are TRBV2 and TRBJ2-1; 9 bases match TRBD2. Germline V gives CDR1 SNHLY, CDR2 FYNNEI. V was pared by 6 bases and J by 4 bases, with 7 bases of the junction left unmatched. This CDR3 has 15 amino acids. CDR3 region: CASSGGLADYNEQFF. The CDR3 DNA follows: TGTGCCAGCAGCGGGGGACTAGCAGATTACAATGAGCAGTTCTTC.

This clone was counted between two and nine times. This sequence joins TRBV5-8 and TRBJ2-6; 7 nucleotides align to TRBD2. Trimming took 8 bases from V and 0 from J; bases not matched to a gene: 8. CDR1 SGHTS and CDR2 YDEGEE come from the germline V gene. This CDR3 is built from 16 residues. The CDR3 region is CASRSGRGSGANVLTF. DNA for the CDR3: TGTGCCAGTCGGTCAGGGAGGGGCTCTGGGGCCAACGTCCTGACTTTC.

This chain joins TRBV3-1 (or the pseudogene TRBV3-2) and TRBJ1-6; D is undetermined. The CDR3 contains 14 residues. Deletions cut 2 bases from V and 9 bases from J, with 11 bases between. Germline V gene sequence: CDR1 LGHDT, CDR2 YNNKEL (reference sequence). The CDR3 DNA sequence: TGTGCCAGCAGCCAAAAGCCGGGAATTTCACCCCTCCACTTT. Translation gives CASSQKPGISPLHF.

The rearrangement uses TRBV4-1 and TRBJ1-3; possible D gene TRBD1, 6 bases. The ends were cut back, 4 bases at V and 3 bases at J, with 13 bases in the middle. This CDR3 has 15 residues. In germline, CDR1 is MGHRA, CDR2 YSYEKL. CDR3 nucleotides: TGCGCCAGCAGCCTCCAGGGGCAAGTTGGAAACACCATATATTTT. Translating it yields CASSLQGQVGNTIYF.

This chain links TRBV19 with TRBJ1-2, with D perhaps TRBD1 (5 bases). Trimming removed 3 bases from V and 1 base from J, with 9 bases in between. The CDR3 has 14 amino acids. CDR1 is LNHDA and CDR2 is SQIVND in the germline V gene (reference sequence). CDR3 sequence reads: CASSIRQGNYGYTF. DNA for the CDR3: TGTGCCAGTAGTATCCGGCAGGGTAACTATGGCTACACCTTC.

The chain links TRBV30 to TRBJ1-2; 9 positions agree with TRBD1. Losses at the gene ends were 5 bases for V and 2 bases for J; bases not matched to a gene: 3. The CDR3 runs 13 residues. The germline V gene has CDR1 GTSNPN and CDR2 SVGIG (reference sequence). Written as DNA, the CDR3 is TGTGCCTGGGGGACAGGGCTCAACTATGGCTACACCTTC. It encodes CAWGTGLNYGYTF.

The rearrangement joins TRBV30 to TRBJ2-5, with 9 bases matching TRBD1. The ends lost 3 bases at V and 5 bases at J; junction bases unmatched: 4. The germline V gene encodes CDR1 GTSNPN and CDR2 SVGIG (reference sequence). The CDR3 runs 13 residues. CDR3 sequence: CAWRVTGGETQYF. The CDR3 DNA reads TGTGCCTGGAGAGTGACAGGGGGTGAGACCCAGTACTTC.

The genes are TRBV6-5 and TRBJ1-5, with 8 bases aligning to TRBD1. Germline V gene data show CDR1 as MNHEY and CDR2 as SVGAGI. The junction had 8 bases not matched to a gene; V was cut back by 6 bases and J by 4 bases. The CDR3 has 15 amino acids. CDR3 nucleotides: TGTGCCAGCAGCCAAAGGCAGGGGGCGAATCAGCCCCAGCATTTT. Its protein is CASSQRQGANQPQHF.

The chain uses TRBV5-4 and TRBJ2-1; 8 bases match TRBD1. The CDR3 is 15 amino acids. Germline V gene lookup returns CDR1 SGHNT and CDR2 YYREEE (reference sequence). V was clipped by 2 bases and J by 5 bases; unmatched bases: 6. CDR3 amino acids: CASSFPTGENNEQFF. Here the CDR3 DNA reads TGTGCCAGCAGCTTCCCGACAGGGGAAAACAATGAGCAGTTCTTC.

The DNA of the CDR3 is TGCGCCAGCAGCTTGGAAGGGAGAGGGGGTCTCACAGATACGCAGTATTTT. Translating it yields CASSLEGRGGLTDTQYF. This chain joins TRBV5-1 and TRBJ2-3; D possibly corresponds to TRBD1 (6 bases). Trimming pared 0 bases from V and 2 bases from J, leaving 16 bases between. CDR1 is SGHRS and CDR2 is YFSETQ in the germline V gene. This CDR3 spans 17 amino acids. The complete variable domain, with remaining parts taken from reference TRBV5-1 and TRBJ2-3, reads KAGVTQTPRYLIKTRGQQVTLSCSPISGHRSVSWYQQTPGQGLQFLFEYFSETQRNKGNFPGRFSGRQFSNSRSEMNVSTLELGDSALYLCASSLEGRGGLTDTQYFGPGTRLTVL.

This clone was recorded once. V is TRBV13 and J is TRBJ1-1; D is possibly TRBD1 (5 bases). V lost 5 bases to trimming and J lost 6 bases, with 13 bases between them. CDR3 length: 13 residues. CDR1 and CDR2 from the germline V gene are PRHDT and FYEKMQ (reference sequence). CDR3 in DNA: TGTGCCAGCAGCCCCACCGGGGGGGCTGAAGCTTTCTTT. This translates into CASSPTGGAEAFF.

The V call is TRBV2, the J call TRBJ2-1; the D gene is possibly TRBD2 (6 bases). The germline V and J ends were trimmed by 7 bases and 1 base, with 8 bases remaining between them. From germline, CDR1 is SNHLY and CDR2 FYNNEI. The CDR3 extends over 13 amino acids. The CDR3 loop is CASTGGSYNEQFF. The CDR3 DNA is TGTGCCAGCACCGGAGGGTCCTACAATGAGCAGTTCTTC.

This clone was counted ten times or more. V is TRBV11-2 and J is TRBJ2-7; D uncertain. The CDR3 contains 14 residues. In germline, CDR1 is SGHAT, CDR2 FQNNGV. The V end was cut by 5 bases, the J end by 3 bases, with 14 bases between. The CDR3 loop is CASSLGAMGYEQYF. In nucleotides, the CDR3 is TGTGCCAGCAGCCTCGGAGCCATGGGCTACGAGCAGTACTTC.

The chain uses TRBV5-4 and TRBJ2-7, with 10 bases lining up with TRBD1. Germline V gene sequence: CDR1 SGHNT, CDR2 YYREEE (reference sequence). The CDR3 consists of 15 residues. Trimming cost V 2 bases and J 4 bases; bases outside gene matches: 6. The DNA for the CDR3 is TGTGCCAGCAGCTTAGACAGGGGGCTTGCATACGAGCAGTACTTC. Translated, it gives CASSLDRGLAYEQYF.